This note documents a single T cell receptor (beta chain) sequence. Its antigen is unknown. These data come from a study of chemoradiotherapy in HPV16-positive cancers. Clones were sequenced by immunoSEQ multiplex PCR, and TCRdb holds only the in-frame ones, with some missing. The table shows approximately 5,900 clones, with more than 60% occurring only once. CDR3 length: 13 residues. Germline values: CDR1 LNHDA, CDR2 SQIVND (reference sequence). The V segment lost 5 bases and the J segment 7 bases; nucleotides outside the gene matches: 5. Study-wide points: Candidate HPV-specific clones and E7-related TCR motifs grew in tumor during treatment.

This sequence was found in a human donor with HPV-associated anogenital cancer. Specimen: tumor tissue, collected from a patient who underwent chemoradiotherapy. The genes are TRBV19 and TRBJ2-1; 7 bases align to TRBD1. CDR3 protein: CASSSQQGNEQFF. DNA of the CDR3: TGTGCCAGTAGTTCACAACAGGGGAATGAGCAGTTCTTC.